This T cell receptor beta chain emerged from a study of blood T cell repertoires in COVID-19. The wider study: Acute-phase and convalescent COVID-19 samples originated in the United States, Italy and Spain. T cells, B-cell-depleted T cells, or PBMCs provided the cDNA or gDNA that served as material.

Original methodology: Reference gene primer amplification gave estimated nucleated cell counts. Produced via immunoSEQ multiplex PCR; TCRdb's table is partial and in-frame only. The V and J calls and clone size are taken from that table; D and trimming were inferred from the DNA. Here the sample spans about 240,000 clones, roughly 83% being singletons. This clone was recorded once. V lost 7 bases, J lost 10 bases, and 21 bases stayed unmatched. From germline, CDR1 is SQVTM and CDR2 ANQGSEA. There are 15 residues in the CDR3. The chain joins TRBV29-1 to TRBJ2-5; 7 bases line up with TRBD2. The specimen sequenced was peripheral blood. This TCR came from an elderly man with acute or convalescent COVID-19. The chain's CDR3 is CSASTLAAVSRGQYF. The CDR3 DNA reads TGCAGCGCTTCGACCCTAGCGGCAGTATCAAGGGGCCAGTACTTC.